This T cell receptor beta chain came from a study of response to subunit inactivated influenza vaccine. General study results and limits: Each seasonal flu vaccination may recruit only limited new T cells, authors suggested.

MiXCR, applied by TCRdb to the RT-PCR reads, yields one record per CDR3 protein. The data contain 800,000 or so distinct CDR3 sequences, around 20% of them singletons. A word on this clonotype: Its cognate antigen is unknown.

Trimming cost V 3 bases and J 6 bases, with 17 bases left between them. The CDR3 contains 15 residues. The source of this sequence is a man over 45 who received an inactivated influenza vaccine. Sequenced material: PBMCs from blood, taken 5 days after vaccination. The chain uses TRBV12-3 or TRBV12-4 and TRBJ1-2; D is unresolved. Written as DNA, the CDR3 is TGTGCCAGCAGTTTGGGCCAGAGCCTTAGGGATGGCTACACCTTC. This gives the protein CASSLGQSLRDGYTF.